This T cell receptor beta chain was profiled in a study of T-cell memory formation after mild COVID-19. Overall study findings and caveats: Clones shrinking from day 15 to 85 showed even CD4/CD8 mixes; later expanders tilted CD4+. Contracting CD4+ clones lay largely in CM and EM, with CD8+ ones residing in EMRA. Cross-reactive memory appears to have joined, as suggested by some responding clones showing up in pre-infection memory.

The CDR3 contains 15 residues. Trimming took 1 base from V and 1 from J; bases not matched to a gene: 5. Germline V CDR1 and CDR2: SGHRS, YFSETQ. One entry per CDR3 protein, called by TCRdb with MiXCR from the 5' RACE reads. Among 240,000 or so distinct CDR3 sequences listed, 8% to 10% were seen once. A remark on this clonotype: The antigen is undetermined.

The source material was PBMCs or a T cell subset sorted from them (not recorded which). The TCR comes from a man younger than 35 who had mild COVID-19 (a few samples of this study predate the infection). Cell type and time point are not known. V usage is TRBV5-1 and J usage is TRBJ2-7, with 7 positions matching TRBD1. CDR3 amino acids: CASSLRDSRSYEQYF. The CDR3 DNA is TGCGCCAGCAGCTTGAGGGACAGCCGTTCCTACGAGCAGTACTTC.